This T cell receptor beta chain is from a study of blood T cell repertoires in COVID-19. For the study at large: Researchers got acute and convalescent COVID-19 samples from the United States, Italy and Spain.

The repertoire was sequenced with immunoSEQ multiplex PCR; TCRdb's copy has only in-frame clones and lacks some. Of 320,000 or so clones listed, approximately 88% are singletons. Before being deemed recovered, Cohort 3 donors had two negative PCRs, clearance, or symptom resolution. This clone has just one count. The specimen was PBMCs or T cells enriched from blood (not recorded which). This TCR was recovered from a man between 60 and 75 years old who had recovered from COVID-19.

The CDR3 spells CASSFGQGNYGYTF. The DNA for the CDR3 is TGCGCCAGCAGCTTCGGACAGGGGAACTATGGCTACACCTTC. V and J are TRBV5-1 and TRBJ1-2; 9 positions agree with TRBD1. J lost 2 bases, V lost 2 bases, and 1 base had no gene match. This CDR3 contains 14 residues. Germline CDR1 is SGHRS and CDR2 is YFSETQ. The full variable domain, rest sourced from reference TRBV5-1 and TRBJ1-2, is KAGVTQTPRYLIKTRGQQVTLSCSPISGHRSVSWYQQTPGQGLQFLFEYFSETQRNKGNFPGRFSGRQFSNSRSEMNVSTLELGDSALYLCASSFGQGNYGYTFGSGTRLTVV.